Below are 18 T cell receptor beta chains sequenced from a single sample in a study of radiation and T cells in renal cell carcinoma. Time point specified: blood 4 weeks post-SBRT, at nephrectomy. Described treatment: 15 Gy SBRT to primary tumor, nephrectomy 4 weeks later. Sequenced by immunoSEQ multiplex PCR; TCRdb stores in-frame clones only, minus some. The data contain around 180,000 clones, 88% of them singletons. The specimen was blood, collected from a patient whose treatment included radiotherapy and nephrectomy. These TCRs come from a woman between 45 and 60 years old with renal cell carcinoma.

This chain uses TRBV7-2 with TRBJ2-7, with D perhaps matching TRBD2 (6 bases). V shed 7 bases and J shed 1 base, with 11 bases lying between them. Germline V gene sequence: CDR1 SGHTA, CDR2 FQGNSA. There are 13 residues in the CDR3. CDR3 sequence reads: CASTGDSSYEQYF. The CDR3 DNA reads as TGTGCCAGCACGGGAGATTCTTCCTACGAGCAGTACTTC.

The chain recombines TRBV6-1 with TRBJ2-2; D not certain. V lost 4 bases to trimming and J lost 4 bases, with 10 bases between them. The CDR3 loop spans 14 amino acids. Germline CDR1 and CDR2: MNHNS and SASEGT. The CDR3 here is CASSVATSTGELFF. The CDR3 bases are TGTGCCAGCAGTGTAGCCACGTCCACCGGGGAGCTGTTTTTT.

The gene calls are TRBV29-1 and TRBJ1-2, with 8 positions matching TRBD1. This CDR3 spans 11 amino acids. In germline, CDR1 is SQVTM, CDR2 ANQGSEA. The CDR3 loop reads CSAQGDYGYTF. Here the CDR3 DNA reads TGCAGTGCACAGGGGGACTATGGCTACACCTTC.

The chain joins TRBV29-1 to TRBJ1-1, with D hard to call. CDR3 length: 13 residues. Trimming removed 3 bases from V and 4 bases from J, with 12 bases in between. From germline, CDR1 is SQVTM and CDR2 ANQGSEA. The CDR3 spells CSVDQAASTEAFF. CDR3 sequence (DNA): TGCAGCGTTGATCAGGCCGCCTCCACTGAAGCTTTCTTT. Full variable domain (rest looked up from reference TRBV29-1 and TRBJ1-1): SAVISQKPSRDICQRGTSLTIQCQVDSQVTMMFWYRQQPGQSLTLIATANQGSEATYESGFVIDKFPISRPNLTFSTLTVSNMSPEDSSIYLCSVDQAASTEAFFGQGTRLTVV.

Concerning this clone itself: The identical CDR3 is also encoded by other nucleotide sequences in the sample. J is TRBJ1-1 and V is TRBV9; D might be TRBD1 (5 bases). This CDR3 is built from 14 residues. CDR1 is SGDLS, CDR2 YYNGEE, per germline. Trimming took off 4 bases at V and 1 base at J, with 11 bases between the two ends. CDR3 sequence: CASSTRDRNTEAFF. Here the CDR3 DNA reads TGTGCCAGCAGCACCCGGGACCGGAACACTGAAGCTTTCTTT.

In DNA, the CDR3 is TGTGCCAGTAGTGAACGTCCTCAGGGGGACCTCACCTCTGGGGCCAACGTCCTGACTTTC. This gives the protein CASSERPQGDLTSGANVLTF. This chain links TRBV19 with TRBJ2-6; 7 nucleotides line up with TRBD1. Germline-derived CDR1 and CDR2 are LNHDA and SQIVND (reference sequence). V trimming: 5 bases; J trimming: 0 bases; junction bases outside the gene matches: 16. The CDR3 runs 20 residues.

This sequence joins TRBV11-2 and TRBJ1-1, with D tentatively TRBD1 (5 bases). CDR3 size: 16 residues. The V and J ends lost 5 bases and 0 bases respectively, with 16 bases between them. Germline assignment: CDR1 SGHAT and CDR2 FQNNGV. The CDR3 spells CASSPLAGRVNTEAFF. CDR3 in DNA: TGTGCCAGCAGCCCGCTCGCGGGCAGGGTGAACACTGAAGCTTTCTTT.

The chain has TRBV15 and TRBJ1-1; 8 nucleotides match TRBD1. Germline V CDR1 and CDR2: LNHNV, YYDKDF (reference sequence). The CDR3 loop spans 14 amino acids. Germline trimming cut 0 bases from V and 9 bases from J; bases unmatched to any gene: 6. The CDR3 is CATSRDGTGPKAFF. CDR3 in DNA: TGTGCCACCAGCAGAGATGGGACAGGCCCCAAAGCTTTCTTT.

This rearrangement joins TRBV7-9 to TRBJ2-7, with no clear D. Germline CDR1 SEHNR, CDR2 FQNEAQ (reference sequence). This CDR3 spans 12 amino acids. The V and J ends lost 8 bases and 1 base respectively, with 9 bases between them. The CDR3 sequence is CASAQFSYEQYF. CDR3 bases: TGTGCCAGCGCACAGTTTTCCTACGAGCAGTACTTC.

V is TRBV19 and J is TRBJ1-4, with TRBD1 identical over 8 bases. The V and J ends lost 3 bases and 0 bases, in that order; junction bases with no gene match: 9. This CDR3 has 18 amino acids. Germline loops: CDR1 LNHDA, CDR2 SQIVND (reference sequence). The CDR3 protein is CASSMERATGATNEKLFF. CDR3 in DNA: TGTGCCAGTAGTATGGAACGAGCGACAGGGGCAACTAATGAAAAACTGTTTTTT.

The J gene is TRBJ2-5, the V gene TRBV29-1, with D perhaps matching TRBD2 (5 bases). Germline CDR1 reads SQVTM; CDR2 reads ANQGSEA. V was trimmed by 6 bases and J by 0 bases, leaving 5 bases between them. The CDR3 has 11 residues. CDR3 loop: CSVGDQETQYF. CDR3 nucleotides: TGCAGCGTCGGGGACCAAGAGACCCAGTACTTC.

This chain joins TRBV7-3 and TRBJ2-7, with 8 positions matching TRBD1. The V gene's germline CDR1 is SGHTA and CDR2 FQGTGA. With V trimmed by 5 bases and J by 1 base, 4 bases remained unmatched. The CDR3 contains 14 residues. CDR3 loop: CASSRDRGSYEQYF. The CDR3 nucleotides read TGTGCCAGCAGCCGAGACAGGGGATCCTACGAGCAGTACTTC.

The rearrangement joins TRBV11-2 to TRBJ2-7, with D unresolved. Trimming pared 4 bases from V and 0 bases from J, leaving 10 bases between. This CDR3 contains 14 residues. Germline V gene sequence: CDR1 SGHAT, CDR2 FQNNGV. Here the CDR3 DNA reads TGTGCCAGCAGCTCACCGGGCGACTCCTACGAGCAGTACTTC. It yields the protein CASSSPGDSYEQYF.

In its sample, this clone was seen a few times. The DNA for the CDR3 is TGTGCCAGCAGCTACGACCTCCGGGGGTCTAATGAAAAACTGTTTTTT. Translating gives CASSYDLRGSNEKLFF. The chain couples TRBV6-5 to TRBJ1-4, with TRBD1 as a possible D gene (5 bases). The ends were cut back, 6 bases at V and 3 bases at J, with 17 bases in the middle. Germline CDR1 and CDR2: MNHEY and SVGAGI. The CDR3 extends over 16 amino acids.

This clone has only one observation. The J gene is TRBJ2-3, the V gene TRBV25-1; D not resolved. The CDR3 covers 13 residues. Trimming left V 3 bases short and J 6 bases short, with 10 bases between. Germline CDR1 is MGHDK and CDR2 is SYGVNS. CDR3: CASSDPPFDTQYF. DNA for the CDR3: TGTGCCAGCAGTGATCCCCCTTTCGATACGCAGTATTTT.

CDR3 region: CASSVLQGDGEKLFF. The CDR3 DNA follows: TGTGCCAGCAGTGTACTCCAGGGGGACGGTGAAAAACTGTTTTTT. The chain couples TRBV2 to TRBJ1-4, with 7 bases lining up with TRBD1. The CDR3 sequence is 15 residues long. Germline loops: CDR1 SNHLY, CDR2 FYNNEI. V was pared by 4 bases and J by 7 bases, with 9 bases of the junction left unmatched.

The chain employs TRBV5-5 and TRBJ1-1; D is uncertain. The CDR3 totals 15 residues. The V end lost 0 bases, the J end lost 0 bases, and 9 bases lay between the germline ends. Germline lookup yields CDR1 SGHKS and CDR2 YYEKEE (reference sequence). The DNA for the CDR3 is TGTGCCAGCAGCTTGGCCTTACAGCTGAACACTGAAGCTTTCTTT. This translates into CASSLALQLNTEAFF.

CDR3 protein: CASSLRQDSYEQYF. In DNA form, the CDR3 reads TGTGCCAGCAGCCTTCGACAGGACTCCTACGAGCAGTACTTC. V and J are TRBV7-2 and TRBJ2-7; possibly TRBD1 for D (6 bases). Germline V gene sequence: CDR1 SGHTA, CDR2 FQGNSA. V shed 5 bases and J shed 0 bases, with 11 bases lying between them. CDR3 length: 14 residues.